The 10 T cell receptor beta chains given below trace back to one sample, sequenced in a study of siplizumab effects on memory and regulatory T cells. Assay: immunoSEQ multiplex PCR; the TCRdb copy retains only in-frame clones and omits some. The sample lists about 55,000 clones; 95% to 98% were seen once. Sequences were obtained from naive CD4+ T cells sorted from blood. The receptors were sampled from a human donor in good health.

CDR3 in DNA: TGTGCCAGCAGCTCAACCGGGAGGGCCAGCGAGCAGTACTTC. The encoded protein is CASSSTGRASEQYF. The V gene is TRBV2, the J gene TRBJ2-7, with 8 bases fitting TRBD2. In germline, CDR1 is SNHLY, CDR2 FYNNEI. After removal of 6 bases from V and 6 bases from J, the junction contained 10 bases not matched to a gene. This CDR3 has 14 residues.

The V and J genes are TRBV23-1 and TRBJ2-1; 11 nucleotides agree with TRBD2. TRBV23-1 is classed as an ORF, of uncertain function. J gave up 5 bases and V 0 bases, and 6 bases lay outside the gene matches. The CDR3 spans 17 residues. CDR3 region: CASSQSPPGLADNEQFF. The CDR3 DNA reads TGCGCCAGCAGTCAATCCCCCCCGGGACTAGCGGACAATGAGCAGTTCTTC.

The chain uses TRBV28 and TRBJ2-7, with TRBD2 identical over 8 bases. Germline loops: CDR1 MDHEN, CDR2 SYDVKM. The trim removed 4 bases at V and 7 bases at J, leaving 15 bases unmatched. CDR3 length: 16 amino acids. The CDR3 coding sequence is TGTGCCAGCAGTTCTGGTTCCGGCGGGAGGATTAGGGAGCAGTACTTC. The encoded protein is CASSSGSGGRIREQYF.

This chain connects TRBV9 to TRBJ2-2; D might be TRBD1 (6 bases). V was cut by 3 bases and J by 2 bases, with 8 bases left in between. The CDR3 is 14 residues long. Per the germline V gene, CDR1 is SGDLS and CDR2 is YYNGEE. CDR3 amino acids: CASSARGNTGELFF. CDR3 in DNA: TGTGCCAGCAGCGCCAGGGGTAACACCGGGGAGCTGTTTTTT. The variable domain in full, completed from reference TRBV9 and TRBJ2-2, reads DSGVTQTPKHLITATGQRVTLRCSPRSGDLSVYWYQQSLDQGLQFLIQYYNGEERAKGNILERFSAQQFPDLHSELNLSSLELGDSALYFCASSARGNTGELFFGEGSRLTVL.

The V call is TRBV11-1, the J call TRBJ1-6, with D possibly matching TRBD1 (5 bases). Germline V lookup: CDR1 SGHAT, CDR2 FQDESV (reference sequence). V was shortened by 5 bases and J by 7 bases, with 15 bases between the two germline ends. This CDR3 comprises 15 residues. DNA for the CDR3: TGTGCCAGCAGCCGCCAATGGGGGAACAATTCACCCCTCCACTTT. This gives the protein CASSRQWGNNSPLHF.

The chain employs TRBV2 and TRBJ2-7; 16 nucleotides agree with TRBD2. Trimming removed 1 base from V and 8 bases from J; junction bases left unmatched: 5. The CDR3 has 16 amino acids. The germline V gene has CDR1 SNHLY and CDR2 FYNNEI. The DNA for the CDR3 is TGTGCCAGCAGTGAAGAGGGACTAGCGGGAGGGCTGCAGCAGTACTTC. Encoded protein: CASSEEGLAGGLQQYF. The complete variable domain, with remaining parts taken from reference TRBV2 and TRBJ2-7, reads EPEVTQTPSHQVTQMGQEVILRCVPISNHLYFYWYRQILGQKVEFLVSFYNNEISEKSEIFDDQFSVERPDGSNFTLKIRSTKLEDSAMYFCASSEEGLAGGLQQYFGPGTRLTVT.

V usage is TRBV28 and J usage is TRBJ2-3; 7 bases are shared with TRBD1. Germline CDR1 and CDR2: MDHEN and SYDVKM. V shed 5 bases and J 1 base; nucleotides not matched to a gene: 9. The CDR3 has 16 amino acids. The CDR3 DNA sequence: TGTGCCAGCAGTCTCCACAGGGGAAGCGGCACAGATACGCAGTATTTT. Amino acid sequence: CASSLHRGSGTDTQYF.

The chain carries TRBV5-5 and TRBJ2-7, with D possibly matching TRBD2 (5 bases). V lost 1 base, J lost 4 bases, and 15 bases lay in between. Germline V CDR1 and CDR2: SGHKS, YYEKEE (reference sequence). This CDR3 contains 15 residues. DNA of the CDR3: TGTGCCAGCAGCTTGCTTCCAGCGTCGGGATACGAGCAGTACTTC. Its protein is CASSLLPASGYEQYF.

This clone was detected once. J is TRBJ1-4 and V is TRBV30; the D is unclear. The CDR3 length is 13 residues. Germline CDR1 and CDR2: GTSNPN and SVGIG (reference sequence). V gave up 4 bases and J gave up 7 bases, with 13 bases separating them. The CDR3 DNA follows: TGTGCCTGGAATTACGGGGTGGGTGAAAAACTGTTTTTT. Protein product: CAWNYGVGEKLFF. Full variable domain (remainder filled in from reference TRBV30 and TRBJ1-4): SQTIHQWPATLVQPVGSPLSLECTVEGTSNPNLYWYRQAAGRGLQLLFYSVGIGQISSEVPQNLSASRPQDRQFILSSKKLLLSDSGFYLCAWNYGVGEKLFFGSGTQLSVL.

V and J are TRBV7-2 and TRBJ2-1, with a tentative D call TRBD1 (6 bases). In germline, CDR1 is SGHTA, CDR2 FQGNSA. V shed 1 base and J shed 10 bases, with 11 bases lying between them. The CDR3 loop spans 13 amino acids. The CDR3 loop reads CASSLVGTTEQFF. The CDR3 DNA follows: TGTGCCAGCAGCTTAGTTGGGACAACAGAGCAGTTCTTC. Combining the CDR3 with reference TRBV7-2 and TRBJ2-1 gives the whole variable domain GAGVSQSPSNKVTEKGKDVELRCDPISGHTALYWYRQSLGQGLEFLIYFQGNSAPDKSGLPSDRFSAERTGGSVSTLTIQRTQQEDSAVYLCASSLVGTTEQFFGPGTRLTVL.